The 22 T cell receptor beta chains in this list originate from one sample, sequenced in a study of T cell responses to AZD1222 COVID-19 vaccine. Profiled with immunoSEQ multiplex PCR; TCRdb holds only in-frame clones, not every one. The sample has under 150,000 clones, 88% seen once. The sample here was peripheral blood, taken on day 0 of AZD1222 vaccination. Receptor source: an adult in good health.

This clone was recorded a few times. V gene TRBV6-5 combines with J gene TRBJ2-7, with 7 bases matching TRBD2. The trim removed 1 base at V and 5 bases at J, leaving 5 bases unmatched. Germline V gene data show CDR1 as MNHEY and CDR2 as SVGAGI. CDR3 length equals 14 residues. CDR3 in amino acids: CASSYLGLVHEQYF. CDR3 bases: TGTGCCAGCAGTTACTTAGGACTAGTCCACGAGCAGTACTTC.

The genes are TRBV7-9 and TRBJ2-1; TRBD1 agrees at 8 bases. CDR3 length equals 16 residues. Looked up from germline, CDR1 is SEHNR and CDR2 is FQNEAQ (reference sequence). Unmatched junction bases numbered 9, after V lost 2 bases and J lost 6 bases. CDR3 protein: CASSLRRGQLRNEQFF. The CDR3 nucleotides read TGTGCCAGCAGCTTACGCAGGGGGCAATTACGCAATGAGCAGTTCTTC. The complete variable domain, with remaining parts taken from reference TRBV7-9 and TRBJ2-1, reads DTGVSQNPRHKITKRGQNVTFRCDPISEHNRLYWYRQTLGQGPEFLTYFQNEAQLEKSRLLSDRFSAERPKGSFSTLEIQRTEQGDSAMYLCASSLRRGQLRNEQFFGPGTRLTVL.

This rearrangement joins TRBV10-3 to TRBJ1-5; tentatively, D is TRBD1 (5 bases). Germline CDR1 and CDR2: ENHRY and SYGVKD. V was pared by 4 bases and J by 1 base, with 11 bases between. The CDR3 covers 15 residues. DNA of the CDR3: TGTGCCATCAGTGTTGGGGGAGCGAGCAATCAGCCCCAGCATTTT. This sequence encodes CAISVGGASNQPQHF.

This rearrangement joins TRBV19 to TRBJ1-2; D is unclear. V was trimmed by 4 bases and J by 4 bases, leaving 10 bases between them. This CDR3 contains 13 residues. Germline-derived CDR1 and CDR2 are LNHDA and SQIVND (reference sequence). CDR3 in DNA: TGTGCCAGTAGTACAGAGAGGGCCTATGGCTACACCTTC. Encoded protein: CASSTERAYGYTF. The variable domain in full, with the rest retrieved from reference TRBV19 and TRBJ1-2, is DGGITQSPKYLFRKEGQNVTLSCEQNLNHDAMYWYRQDPGQGLRLIYYSQIVNDFQKGDIAEGYSVSREKKESFPLTVTSAQKNPTAFYLCASSTERAYGYTFGSGTRLTVV.

This chain joins TRBV29-1 and TRBJ1-2; maybe TRBD1 (6 bases). V was clipped by 3 bases and J by 7 bases, with 21 bases between them. CDR1 SQVTM and CDR2 ANQGSEA come from the germline V gene. There are 15 residues in the CDR3. The CDR3 DNA reads TGCAGCGTTGATGGCGGTTGGGGGGCGAGAGGTGGCTACACCTTC. Encoded protein: CSVDGGWGARGGYTF.

This rearrangement joins TRBV18 to TRBJ1-4, with 9 bases fitting TRBD1. The CDR3 covers 15 residues. Per the germline V gene, CDR1 is KGHSH and CDR2 is LQKENI. Trimming cost V 3 bases and J 5 bases; bases outside gene matches: 4. As DNA, the CDR3 is TGTGCCAGCTCACCGGGGACAGGGCAGAATGAAAAACTGTTTTTT. This gives the protein CASSPGTGQNEKLFF.

The rearrangement links TRBV5-4 to TRBJ2-5; the match to TRBD2 covers 7 bases. The CDR3 extends over 13 amino acids. The ends lost 4 bases at V and 7 bases at J; junction bases unmatched: 7. CDR1 SGHNT and CDR2 YYREEE come from the germline V gene (reference sequence). This CDR3 reads CASSPQRDSTQYF. DNA of the CDR3: TGTGCCAGCAGCCCCCAGCGGGACTCGACCCAGTACTTC. Combining the CDR3 with reference TRBV5-4 and TRBJ2-5 gives the whole variable domain ETGVTQSPTHLIKTRGQQVTLRCSSQSGHNTVSWYQQALGQGPQFIFQYYREEENGRGNFPPRFSGLQFPNYSSELNVNALELDDSALYLCASSPQRDSTQYFGPGTRLLVL.

Written as DNA, the CDR3 is TGTGCCAGTGCTACATCGGGGGGCGTCCGGAGCAGCAATCAGCCCCAGCATTTT. Amino acid sequence: CASATSGGVRSSNQPQHF. The J gene is TRBJ1-5, the V gene TRBV19; maybe TRBD1 (6 bases). The germline V gene has CDR1 LNHDA and CDR2 SQIVND (reference sequence). V dropped 8 bases and J dropped 1 base, with 24 bases sitting between them. CDR3 length: 18 residues.

This chain links TRBV9 with TRBJ1-4; tentative D call: TRBD1 (5 bases). V gave up 3 bases and J gave up 8 bases, with 14 bases separating them. The germline gives CDR1 SGDLS, CDR2 YYNGEE. The CDR3 extends over 14 amino acids. The CDR3 sequence is CASSAGTKGEKLFF. In nucleotides, the CDR3 is TGTGCCAGCAGCGCAGGGACCAAGGGGGAAAAACTGTTTTTT. The entire variable domain, with the rest obtained from reference TRBV9 and TRBJ1-4, is as follows: DSGVTQTPKHLITATGQRVTLRCSPRSGDLSVYWYQQSLDQGLQFLIQYYNGEERAKGNILERFSAQQFPDLHSELNLSSLELGDSALYFCASSAGTKGEKLFFGSGTQLSVL.

The chain has TRBV7-2 and TRBJ1-5; 12 positions match TRBD1. The germline V gene encodes CDR1 SGHTA and CDR2 FQGNSA. Germline trimming cut 2 bases from V and 7 bases from J; bases unmatched to any gene: 6. The CDR3 is made up of 16 amino acids. CDR3 in DNA: TGTGCCAGCAGCTTAAGTGGGACAGGGGGCCGGCAGCCCCAGCATTTT. Translating gives CASSLSGTGGRQPQHF.

V usage is TRBV7-3 and J usage is TRBJ1-1; D remains ambiguous. V lost 5 bases and J lost 0, with 7 bases in between. The CDR3 is 13 residues long. Per the germline V gene, CDR1 is SGHTA and CDR2 is FQGTGA. This CDR3 reads CASSRQMNTEAFF. In DNA, the CDR3 is TGTGCCAGCAGCCGACAAATGAACACTGAAGCTTTCTTT.

The chain employs TRBV19 and TRBJ1-1; no clear D gene. The germline V gene encodes CDR1 LNHDA and CDR2 SQIVND (reference sequence). Trimming took off 1 base at V and 10 bases at J, with 10 bases between the two ends. The CDR3 sequence is 12 residues long. CDR3 residues: CASSIAGGRAFF. The CDR3 region has the DNA TGTGCCAGTAGTATAGCTGGCGGGAGAGCTTTCTTT. Looking up the rest from reference TRBV19 and TRBJ1-1 gives the full variable domain: DGGITQSPKYLFRKEGQNVTLSCEQNLNHDAMYWYRQDPGQGLRLIYYSQIVNDFQKGDIAEGYSVSREKKESFPLTVTSAQKNPTAFYLCASSIAGGRAFFGQGTRLTVV.

The chain carries TRBV27 and TRBJ1-1; 10 nucleotides line up with TRBD1. In germline, CDR1 is MNHEY, CDR2 SMNVEV (reference sequence). The V gene end was trimmed by 0 bases and the J gene end by 4 bases; junction bases not matched to a gene: 5. The CDR3 runs 16 residues. The CDR3 loop is CASSLSRTGGSTEAFF. The CDR3 DNA follows: TGTGCCAGCAGTTTATCGCGGACAGGGGGAAGCACTGAAGCTTTCTTT.

The J gene is TRBJ1-1, the V gene TRBV5-4, with D possibly being TRBD1 (5 bases). CDR1 SGHNT and CDR2 YYREEE come from the germline V gene (reference sequence). This CDR3 has 15 residues. The ends were cut back, 4 bases at V and 6 bases at J, with 19 bases in the middle. CDR3 DNA: TGTGCCAGCAGCGGAAGGGCCAGGGCAGGGTCTGAAGCTTTCTTT. Translated: CASSGRARAGSEAFF.

The chain links TRBV5-1 to TRBJ2-7, with D perhaps matching TRBD1 or TRBD2 (6 bases each). The CDR3 spans 15 residues. Germline V gene sequence: CDR1 SGHRS, CDR2 YFSETQ. Trimming pared 4 bases from V and 0 bases from J, leaving 14 bases between. The CDR3 here is CASSMGGASSYEQYF. The CDR3 coding sequence is TGCGCCAGCAGCATGGGGGGCGCAAGCTCCTACGAGCAGTACTTC.

This clone has only one observation. V and J are TRBV12-3 or TRBV12-4 and TRBJ2-2; D remains unclear. This CDR3 is built from 13 residues. The ends were cut back, 2 bases at V and 3 bases at J, with 4 bases in the middle. The chain's CDR3 is CASSLIDTGELFF. For the CDR3, the DNA is TGTGCCAGCAGTTTAATTGACACCGGGGAGCTGTTTTTT.

The chain combines TRBV10-1 with TRBJ1-5, with D possibly matching TRBD1 (6 bases). The CDR3 runs to 14 residues. In germline, CDR1 is WNHNN, CDR2 SYGVQD (reference sequence). V gave up 2 bases and J gave up 7 bases, with 12 bases separating them. CDR3 nucleotide sequence: TGCGCCAGCAGTGAGGGGGGCGAAGACCAGCCCCAGCATTTT. It yields the protein CASSEGGEDQPQHF.

The genes are TRBV5-1 and TRBJ1-1; no definite D call. With 1 base removed from V and 3 bases from J, the gap between germline ends came to 7 bases. Germline assignment: CDR1 SGHRS and CDR2 YFSETQ. The CDR3 is 13 amino acids. Written as DNA, the CDR3 is TGCGCCAGCAGCTTGAGTCAGGACACTGAAGCTTTCTTT. This gives the protein CASSLSQDTEAFF.

V gene TRBV6-4 combines with J gene TRBJ2-3; D not certain. The CDR3 is 14 amino acids. CDR1 MRHNA and CDR2 SNTAGT come from the germline V gene. Trimming left V 0 bases short and J 1 base short, with 5 bases between. The CDR3 sequence: CASSDSGGTDTQYF. CDR3 bases: TGTGCCAGCAGTGACTCTGGGGGCACAGATACGCAGTATTTT.

This clone was seen a few times. This sequence joins TRBV21-1 and TRBJ1-2. TRBV21-1 is annotated as a pseudogene. The CDR3 extends over 11 amino acids. The CDR3 DNA follows: TGTGCCAGCACTCCCTCGGGTGGCTACACCTTC. It encodes CASTPSGGYTF.

The CDR3 nucleotides are TGTGCCAGCAGCTTAGGGAGGGTGGTCGGGGAAGCTTTCTTT. It specifies CASSLGRVVGEAFF. The V call is TRBV7-2, the J call TRBJ1-1; D is uncertain. The CDR3 is 14 amino acids. Germline values: CDR1 SGHTA, CDR2 FQGNSA. Deletions cut 1 base from V and 8 bases from J, with 14 bases between. The whole variable domain, filled in from reference TRBV7-2 and TRBJ1-1, reads GAGVSQSPSNKVTEKGKDVELRCDPISGHTALYWYRQSLGQGLEFLIYFQGNSAPDKSGLPSDRFSAERTGGSVSTLTIQRTQQEDSAVYLCASSLGRVVGEAFFGQGTRLTVV.

The rearrangement uses TRBV5-1 and TRBJ2-7; 8 bases are shared with TRBD1. After removal of 2 bases from V and 6 bases from J, the junction contained 10 bases not matched to a gene. The CDR3 contains 15 residues. Germline V lookup: CDR1 SGHRS, CDR2 YFSETQ. CDR3 region: CASSFSQGARSEQYF. For the CDR3, the DNA is TGCGCCAGCAGCTTTTCCCAGGGGGCTCGGAGCGAGCAGTACTTC.